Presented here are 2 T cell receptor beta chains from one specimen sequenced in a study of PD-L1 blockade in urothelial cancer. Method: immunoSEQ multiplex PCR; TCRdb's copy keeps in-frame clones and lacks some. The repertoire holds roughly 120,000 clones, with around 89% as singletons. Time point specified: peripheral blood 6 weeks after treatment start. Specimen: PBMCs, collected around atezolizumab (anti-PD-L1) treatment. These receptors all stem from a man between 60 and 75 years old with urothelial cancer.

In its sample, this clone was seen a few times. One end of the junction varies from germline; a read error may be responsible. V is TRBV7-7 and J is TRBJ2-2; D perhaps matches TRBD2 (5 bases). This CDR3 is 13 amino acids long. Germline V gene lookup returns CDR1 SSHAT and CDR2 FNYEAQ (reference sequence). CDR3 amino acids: CASSLLVTGELFF. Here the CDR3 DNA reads TGTGCTAGCAGCTTACTAGTAACCGGGGAGCTGTTTTTT.

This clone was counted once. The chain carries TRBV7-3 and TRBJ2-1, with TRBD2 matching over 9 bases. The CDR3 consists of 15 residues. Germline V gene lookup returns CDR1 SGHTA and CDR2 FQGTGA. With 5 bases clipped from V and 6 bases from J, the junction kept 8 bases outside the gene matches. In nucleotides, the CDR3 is TGTGCCAGCAGCCTAGTAGCGGGAGTCGGCAATGAGCAGTTCTTC. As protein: CASSLVAGVGNEQFF.